The rows below give T cell receptor beta chains drawn from one sample of a study of T cell responses to AZD1222 COVID-19 vaccine. Measured with immunoSEQ multiplex PCR; TCRdb has only the in-frame clones, and not every one. The sample consists of 100,000 or so clones, 85% to 90% of them appearing once. This specimen consisted of peripheral blood, obtained on day 0 of AZD1222 vaccination. These TCRs come from an adult in good health. Both conserved end residues are trimmed from each CDR3.

J: TRBJ1-3; V: TRBV18; length: 12; CDR3: ASSPNAGLDTIY
J: TRBJ2-7; V: TRBV6-5; length: 12; CDR3: ASSYTPSSYEQY
J: TRBJ1-1; V: TRBV27; length: 13; CDR3: ASSLKDRATSEAF
J: TRBJ2-5; V: TRBV13; length: 13; CDR3: ASSLAGGDLETQY
J: TRBJ2-1; V: TRBV6-6; length: 15; CDR3: ASSHGRLSGGAFEQF
J: TRBJ2-2; V: TRBV18; length: 11; CDR3: ASSWDRPGELF
J: TRBJ1-2; V: TRBV3-1/TRBV3-2; length: 12; CDR3: ASSHRRVSSGYT
J: TRBJ2-1; V: TRBV11-3; length: 14; CDR3: ASSLRGQVSYNEQF
J: TRBJ2-4; V: TRBV11-3; length: 16; CDR3: ASSFNSGRAAGKNIQY
J: TRBJ2-2; V: TRBV9; length: 16; CDR3: ASSRGGTGTGATGELF
J: TRBJ1-2; V: TRBV28; length: 17; CDR3: ASSPRYYREKDPNYGYT
J: TRBJ2-3; V: TRBV5-1; length: 14; CDR3: ASSLTSGGITDTQY
J: TRBJ2-1; V: TRBV18; length: 13; CDR3: ASSLQGSSYNEQF
J: TRBJ2-5; V: TRBV9; length: 10; CDR3: ASSRTEETQY
J: TRBJ2-3; V: TRBV20-1; length: 9; CDR3: SESNRDTQY
J: TRBJ1-1; V: TRBV5-1; length: 13; CDR3: ASSLGGTTNTEAF
J: TRBJ2-3; V: TRBV14; length: 16; CDR3: ASSQFSILATSTDTQY
J: TRBJ1-6; V: TRBV5-1; length: 12; CDR3: ASSLGTGESPLH
J: TRBJ1-1; V: TRBV11-2; length: 12; CDR3: ASSLETKRTEAF
J: TRBJ1-2; V: TRBV10-3; length: 12; CDR3: AISAGTGYYGYT
J: TRBJ1-1; V: TRBV23-1; length: 13; CDR3: ASSLDRYGPTEAF